Following are 25 T cell receptor beta chains from one sample sequenced in a study of patients and donors after allogeneic stem cell transplantation. TCRdb reanalysed the RT-PCR reads using MiXCR and keeps one entry per CDR3 protein. The sample lists approximately 29,000 distinct CDR3 sequences; roughly a third were seen once. Source material: blood, either unsorted or a sorted T cell fraction (not recorded which). Every receptor here comes from a human donor who was either an allogeneic HSCT recipient or a stem cell or donor lymphocyte infusion donor (not recorded which). It is not recorded whose cells these are; they may come from a transplant donor.

This chain connects TRBV4-3 to TRBJ1-1; TRBD1 matches at 7 bases. This CDR3 spans 15 amino acids. J was trimmed by 7 bases and V by 2 bases; bases with no gene match: 10. Germline CDR1 reads LGHNA; CDR2 reads YSLEER. The chain's CDR3 is CASSQLSTGLDEAFF. For the CDR3, the DNA is TGCGCCAGCAGCCAACTCTCGACAGGGCTCGATGAAGCTTTCTTT.

This clonotype came up a few times. CDR3 sequence reads: CASSPKGQIQETQYF. In DNA form, the CDR3 reads TGCGCCAGCAGCCCCAAAGGCCAGATCCAAGAGACCCAGTACTTC. The genes are TRBV4-3 and TRBJ2-5; no clear D. The CDR3 spans 15 residues. V lost 4 bases to trimming and J lost 1 base, with 13 bases between them. CDR1 is LGHNA and CDR2 is YSLEER in the germline V gene.

This chain uses TRBV5-1 with TRBJ1-2; 12 bases map to TRBD1. The CDR3 loop spans 15 amino acids. V gave up 3 bases and J gave up 6 bases; unmatched junction bases: 6. The germline gives CDR1 SGHRS, CDR2 YFSETQ. CDR3 bases: TGCGCCAGCAGCTGGCGGGGACAGGGGGCGAATGGCTACACCTTC. Translation gives CASSWRGQGANGYTF.

The V and J genes are TRBV7-2 and TRBJ2-3; D may be TRBD1 (5 bases). This CDR3 is built from 14 residues. Trimming took 2 bases from V and 5 from J, leaving 11 bases between them. Germline-derived CDR1 and CDR2 are SGHTA and FQGNSA. The CDR3 protein is CASSLRWTRDTQYF. For the CDR3, the DNA is TGTGCCAGCAGCTTAAGGTGGACAAGAGATACGCAGTATTTT.

The chain combines TRBV6-2 or TRBV6-3 with TRBJ2-1; D may be TRBD1 (5 bases). The CDR3 loop spans 12 amino acids. Trimming removed 2 bases from V and 15 bases from J, with 14 bases in between. Germline values: CDR1 MNHEY, CDR2 SVGEGT. The CDR3 sequence is CASSYARAVRFF. For the CDR3, the DNA is TGTGCCAGCAGTTACGCCAGGGCTGTCCGGTTCTTC.

This clonotype has more than one count but fewer than ten. The chain employs TRBV7-2 and TRBJ1-5, with a possible D match to TRBD1 (5 bases). The CDR3 is 16 residues long. Germline V gene lookup returns CDR1 SGHTA and CDR2 FQGNSA. V was pared by 1 base and J by 1 base, with 11 bases between. The CDR3 here is CASSLVRGTSNQPQHF. CDR3 DNA sequence: TGTGCCAGCAGCTTAGTAAGGGGCACGAGCAATCAGCCCCAGCATTTT.

J is TRBJ2-3 and V is TRBV7-2; a weak D match, TRBD2 (5 bases). Per the germline V gene, CDR1 is SGHTA and CDR2 is FQGNSA. The ends were cut back, 2 bases at V and 4 bases at J, with 10 bases in the middle. The CDR3 consists of 14 residues. In nucleotides, the CDR3 is TGTGCCAGCAGCTTAAGGAGGAGCTCAGATACGCAGTATTTT. Translated: CASSLRRSSDTQYF.

A single count supports this clonotype. The chain is built from TRBV11-3 and TRBJ2-3; D may be TRBD1 (6 bases). Germline values: CDR1 SGHNT, CDR2 YENEEA. V was cut by 3 bases and J by 6 bases, with 13 bases left in between. The CDR3 length is 14 residues. The CDR3 is CASSFFPGDDTQYF. CDR3 sequence (DNA): TGTGCCAGCAGCTTTTTCCCAGGGGACGATACGCAGTATTTT.

This clonotype was seen ten or more times. The chain links TRBV6-6 to TRBJ2-3; 7 bases are a match to TRBD2. V dropped 6 bases and J dropped 1; count of bases not matched to a gene: 10. The CDR3 extends over 16 amino acids. Germline V lookup: CDR1 MNHNY, CDR2 SVGAGI (reference sequence). This CDR3 reads CASSWGGFAGTDTQYF. Written as DNA, the CDR3 is TGTGCCAGCAGCTGGGGGGGGTTCGCGGGCACAGATACGCAGTATTTT.

The chain links TRBV12-3 or TRBV12-4 to TRBJ2-1; no reliable D call. CDR3 length: 14 residues. The V end was cut by 2 bases, the J end by 6 bases, with 11 bases between. CDR3 DNA: TGTGCCAGCAGTTTACGGGTGGCCCCCAATGAGCAGTTCTTC. Protein product: CASSLRVAPNEQFF.

In its sample, this clonotype was seen many times. The V call is TRBV10-3, the J call TRBJ1-1; D is undetermined. The CDR3 consists of 12 residues. Trimming took off 8 bases at V and 3 bases at J, with 10 bases between the two ends. The germline V gene encodes CDR1 ENHRY and CDR2 SYGVKD. CDR3 residues: CAISERHTEAFF. CDR3 bases: TGTGCCATCTCGGAGAGGCACACTGAAGCTTTCTTT.

A few counts support this clonotype. The rearrangement joins TRBV5-1 to TRBJ1-1; D is perhaps TRBD1 (6 bases). There are 13 residues in the CDR3. CDR1 is SGHRS, CDR2 YFSETQ, per germline. V was pared by 0 bases and J by 4 bases, with 7 bases between. The CDR3 DNA follows: TGCGCCAGCAGCTTGGACAGGGTCACTGAAGCTTTCTTT. Its translation: CASSLDRVTEAFF.

This rearrangement joins TRBV20-1 to TRBJ2-1; D perhaps matches TRBD2 (7 bases). The CDR3 runs 16 residues. The V end was cut by 0 bases, the J end by 3 bases, with 15 bases between. Germline V gene sequence: CDR1 DFQATT, CDR2 SNEGSKA (reference sequence). CDR3 region: CSARDPRRGLYNEQFF. The CDR3 nucleotides are TGCAGTGCTAGAGATCCTCGGCGGGGGCTCTACAATGAGCAGTTCTTC.

This clonotype has at least ten counts. The rearrangement links TRBV5-1 to TRBJ2-7; 7 nucleotides align to TRBD1. V gave up 4 bases and J gave up 3 bases; unmatched junction bases: 7. CDR3 size: 14 residues. Germline assignment: CDR1 SGHRS and CDR2 YFSETQ. CDR3 loop: CASSQGQVRYEQYF. The CDR3 bases are TGCGCCAGCAGCCAAGGACAGGTCCGCTACGAGCAGTACTTC. Filled out from reference TRBV5-1 and TRBJ2-7, the complete variable domain reads KAGVTQTPRYLIKTRGQQVTLSCSPISGHRSVSWYQQTPGQGLQFLFEYFSETQRNKGNFPGRFSGRQFSNSRSEMNVSTLELGDSALYLCASSQGQVRYEQYFGPGTRLTVT.

The chain has TRBV11-2 and TRBJ1-5; D is unresolved. V was trimmed by 3 bases and J by 7 bases, leaving 10 bases between them. Looked up from germline, CDR1 is SGHAT and CDR2 is FQNNGV. The CDR3 runs to 13 residues. CDR3 region: CASSFEGVQPQHF. For the CDR3, the DNA is TGTGCCAGCAGCTTTGAGGGAGTCCAGCCCCAGCATTTT.

This clonotype has only a few counts. The chain links TRBV7-9 to TRBJ2-7, with TRBD2 matching 14 bases. Germline CDR1 SEHNR, CDR2 FQNEAQ (reference sequence). The length of the CDR3 is 18 residues. V lost 2 bases and J lost 3; bases outside the gene matches: 9. Here the CDR3 DNA reads TGTGCCAGCAGCTTAATGAGGGGACTAGCGGGAGATTACTACGAGCAGTACTTC. Residues: CASSLMRGLAGDYYEQYF.

The chain joins TRBV15 to TRBJ2-1; TRBD2 aligns across 15 bases. The V gene's germline CDR1 is LNHNV and CDR2 YYDKDF (reference sequence). The CDR3 extends over 17 amino acids. Trimming cost V 0 bases and J 10 bases; bases outside gene matches: 7. The CDR3 here is CATSRDYGTSGRQEQFF. The CDR3 DNA reads TGTGCCACCAGCAGAGACTACGGGACTAGCGGGAGGCAAGAGCAGTTCTTC.

This clonotype rates as medium-sized (0.01 to 0.1%). The gene calls are TRBV29-1 and TRBJ1-6; unclear D gene. Trimming took off 6 bases at V and 5 bases at J, with 14 bases between the two ends. CDR3 length: 14 amino acids. Germline V CDR1 and CDR2: SQVTM, ANQGSEA. The CDR3 DNA reads as TGCAGCGTACTGTTGGCTGGGAATAATTCACCCCTCCACTTT. Translating gives CSVLLAGNNSPLHF.

This clonotype was seen a few times. This chain links TRBV4-2 with TRBJ2-4; TRBD2 is a possible D gene (5 bases). The CDR3 extends over 18 amino acids. Germline V CDR1 and CDR2: LGHNA, YNFKEQ. V gave up 0 bases and J gave up 1 base, with 16 bases separating them. The CDR3 sequence: CASSQERTEVDAKNIQYF. For the CDR3, the DNA is TGTGCCAGCAGCCAAGAGAGGACGGAGGTAGACGCCAAAAACATTCAGTACTTC.

The chain recombines TRBV27 with TRBJ2-2; 8 bases fit TRBD2. The CDR3 length is 15 residues. With V trimmed by 4 bases and J by 4 bases, 5 bases remained unmatched. Germline assignment: CDR1 MNHEY and CDR2 SMNVEV (reference sequence). The DNA for the CDR3 is TGTGCCAGCAGTTCGCAGGGACTAGTCACCGGGGAGCTGTTTTTT. Amino acids: CASSSQGLVTGELFF.

In its sample, this clonotype was seen a few times. V gene TRBV20-1 combines with J gene TRBJ1-1; D may be TRBD1 (6 bases). The CDR3 runs to 14 residues. Germline V gene lookup returns CDR1 DFQATT and CDR2 SNEGSKA (reference sequence). V was shortened by 3 bases and J by 1 base, with 12 bases between the two germline ends. The CDR3 nucleotides are TGCAGTGCTAGGGGCTCGACAGGGAACACTGAAGCTTTCTTT. This sequence encodes CSARGSTGNTEAFF.

The chain is built from TRBV5-1 and TRBJ1-5; no clear D gene. The CDR3 is 14 amino acids. The V gene's germline CDR1 is SGHRS and CDR2 YFSETQ. V was clipped by 4 bases and J by 1 base, with 9 bases between them. CDR3: CASSLGGSNQPQHF. The CDR3 DNA follows: TGCGCCAGCAGCCTGGGAGGAAGCAATCAGCCCCAGCATTTT.

This chain uses TRBV19 with TRBJ2-7; 7 nucleotides line up with TRBD1. V dropped 5 bases and J dropped 0; count of bases not matched to a gene: 4. In germline, CDR1 is LNHDA, CDR2 SQIVND (reference sequence). The CDR3 has 14 residues. The CDR3 spells CASSPRDSSYEQYV. CDR3 coding DNA: TGTGCCAGTAGTCCAAGGGACAGCTCCTACGAGCAGTACGTC.

This clonotype was seen more than once but under ten times. The chain has TRBV6-2 or TRBV6-3 and TRBJ1-5; the D gene is possibly TRBD1 (5 bases). V lost 2 bases to trimming and J lost 4 bases, with 9 bases between them. The CDR3 runs to 14 residues. Looked up from germline, CDR1 is MNHEY and CDR2 is SVGEGT. The CDR3 coding sequence is TGTGCCAGCAGTTACCGGGGGACGAATCAGCCCCAGCATTTT. Its protein is CASSYRGTNQPQHF.

This rearrangement joins TRBV15 to TRBJ1-4; no definite D call. The CDR3 length is 13 residues. Germline values: CDR1 LNHNV, CDR2 YYDKDF (reference sequence). The V and J ends lost 4 bases and 6 bases respectively, with 9 bases between them. CDR3 in DNA: TGTGCCACCAGCATGAGCAGAGATGAAAAACTGTTTTTT. It is translated as CATSMSRDEKLFF.